Presented here are 18 T cell receptor beta chains from one specimen sequenced in a study of identifying expanded T cells in peripheral blood. The assay was immunoSEQ multiplex PCR, and TCRdb's table has in-frame clones only and misses some. Of 45,000 to 75,000 clones in the sample, about 83% were seen once. The sample taken for sequencing was blood. All receptors derive from a person aged 18 to 75 in good health.

The chain recombines TRBV5-4 with TRBJ1-2; 10 bases map to TRBD1. With 5 bases clipped from V and 8 bases from J, the junction kept 9 bases outside the gene matches. Germline-derived CDR1 and CDR2 are SGHNT and YYREEE (reference sequence). The CDR3 consists of 14 residues. The CDR3 DNA reads as TGTGCCAGCAGTTCCACCGGGACAGGGGCCGGCTACACCTTC. It codes for CASSSTGTGAGYTF.

The V call is TRBV25-1, the J call TRBJ1-1; D gene ambiguous. V lost 6 bases to trimming and J lost 5 bases, with 16 bases between them. From germline, CDR1 is MGHDK and CDR2 SYGVNS. This CDR3 is 14 amino acids long. CDR3 sequence: CASSPLGLGTEAFF. The CDR3 bases are TGTGCCAGCAGCCCCCTGGGGTTGGGTACTGAAGCTTTCTTT.

The chain combines TRBV15 with TRBJ1-3, with D uncertain. Germline V lookup: CDR1 LNHNV, CDR2 YYDKDF (reference sequence). The CDR3 has 16 amino acids. V was trimmed by 0 bases and J by 1 base, leaving 10 bases between them. CDR3 DNA: TGTGCCACCAGCAGAGATCTGGCGGAATCTGGAAACACCATATATTTT. Its protein product is CATSRDLAESGNTIYF.

The J gene is TRBJ2-1, the V gene TRBV10-3; possibly TRBD1 for D (5 bases). Germline values: CDR1 ENHRY, CDR2 SYGVKD. The CDR3 has 11 amino acids. Trimming removed 5 bases from V and 9 bases from J, with 8 bases in between. CDR3: CAISTGAEQFF. The CDR3, as DNA: TGTGCCATCAGTACTGGGGCTGAGCAGTTCTTC.

On this clone itself: The CDR3 ends on some other residue instead of the conserved phenylalanine or tryptophan, so this is likely a read error. The chain recombines TRBV4-3 with TRBJ1-2; 10 bases fit TRBD1. From germline, CDR1 is LGHNA and CDR2 YSLEER. The V segment lost 4 bases and the J segment 3 bases; nucleotides outside the gene matches: 8. The CDR3 is 16 residues long. The CDR3 coding sequence is TGCGCCAGCAGCCCTGACAGGGGGCGCAGGGACTATGGCTACACCCTC. Its translation: CASSPDRGRRDYGYTL.

The J gene is TRBJ1-2, the V gene TRBV4-3; D might be TRBD1 (6 bases). Germline-derived CDR1 and CDR2 are LGHNA and YSLEER. Trimming cost V 0 bases and J 0 bases, with 14 bases left between them. CDR3 length: 17 residues. The CDR3 sequence: CASSQDPWQGTNYGYTF. CDR3 nucleotides: TGCGCCAGCAGCCAAGATCCTTGGCAGGGGACTAACTATGGCTACACCTTC.

The V call is TRBV6-5, the J call TRBJ2-7, with D tentatively TRBD1 (6 bases). Between the trimmed V and J ends, which lost 6 bases and 2 bases, there was a span of 14 bases. This CDR3 comprises 14 residues. Germline values: CDR1 MNHEY, CDR2 SVGAGI. The CDR3 nucleotides are TGTGCCAGCAGACCGGACAGAAGGGCCTACGAGCAGTACTTC. Amino acid sequence: CASRPDRRAYEQYF.

The V gene is TRBV5-1, the J gene TRBJ1-4, with a weak D call TRBD1 (6 bases). The ends were cut back, 0 bases at V and 1 base at J, with 7 bases in the middle. Germline values: CDR1 SGHRS, CDR2 YFSETQ. This CDR3 is built from 15 residues. This CDR3 reads CASSLGTVTNEKLFF. The CDR3 DNA reads TGCGCCAGCAGCTTGGGGACAGTAACTAATGAAAAACTGTTTTTT.

This rearrangement joins TRBV5-4 to TRBJ2-3, with D perhaps TRBD1 (6 bases). Germline lookup yields CDR1 SGHNT and CDR2 YYREEE (reference sequence). Trimming took 0 bases from V and 0 from J, leaving 14 bases between them. The CDR3 loop spans 17 amino acids. CDR3 DNA sequence: TGTGCCAGCAGCTTGGAGGCAGGGGTCTCTAGCACAGATACGCAGTATTTT. Translation gives CASSLEAGVSSTDTQYF.

This clone was seen more than once but under ten times. The chain carries TRBV2 and TRBJ1-6; maybe TRBD1 (6 bases). The CDR3 contains 14 residues. CDR1 is SNHLY, CDR2 FYNNEI, per germline. V lost 6 bases to trimming and J lost 9 bases, with 15 bases between them. The CDR3 loop is CASSSNRAGSPLHF. DNA for the CDR3: TGTGCCAGCAGCTCCAACAGGGCGGGTTCACCCCTCCACTTT. The full variable domain, its missing parts supplied by reference TRBV2 and TRBJ1-6, is EPEVTQTPSHQVTQMGQEVILRCVPISNHLYFYWYRQILGQKVEFLVSFYNNEISEKSEIFDDQFSVERPDGSNFTLKIRSTKLEDSAMYFCASSSNRAGSPLHFGNGTRLTVT.

The V call is TRBV19, the J call TRBJ1-1, with D maybe TRBD1 (6 bases). The CDR3 runs to 15 residues. Germline lookup yields CDR1 LNHDA and CDR2 SQIVND (reference sequence). Trimming pared 7 bases from V and 1 base from J, leaving 16 bases between. The CDR3 nucleotides read TGTGCCAGTAATCGGTACAGGGCCGAGAACACTGAAGCTTTCTTT. Its translation: CASNRYRAENTEAFF. The full variable domain, completed using reference TRBV19 and TRBJ1-1, is DGGITQSPKYLFRKEGQNVTLSCEQNLNHDAMYWYRQDPGQGLRLIYYSQIVNDFQKGDIAEGYSVSREKKESFPLTVTSAQKNPTAFYLCASNRYRAENTEAFFGQGTRLTVV.

V gene TRBV29-1 combines with J gene TRBJ2-1; the match to TRBD2 covers 9 bases. V trimming: 1 base; J trimming: 4 bases; junction bases outside the gene matches: 14. The CDR3 runs 18 residues. CDR1 and CDR2 from the germline V gene are SQVTM and ANQGSEA. The CDR3 DNA is TGCAGCGTTGAAGGGGGCAGGTCTAGCGGGGTTTCATACAATGAGCAGTTCTTC. Translation gives CSVEGGRSSGVSYNEQFF.

The chain joins TRBV15 to TRBJ2-7, with D possibly being TRBD2 (6 bases). Germline lookup yields CDR1 LNHNV and CDR2 YYDKDF (reference sequence). The CDR3 covers 12 residues. Trimming left V 8 bases short and J 2 bases short, with 10 bases between. The CDR3 reads CATWDSAYEQYV. CDR3 in DNA: TGTGCCACCTGGGACTCCGCCTACGAGCAGTACGTC.

The gene calls are TRBV7-8 and TRBJ2-2; D is unresolved. Trimming cost V 2 bases and J 4 bases, with 5 bases left between them. Germline lookup yields CDR1 SGHVS and CDR2 FQNEAQ. CDR3 length: 13 amino acids. The CDR3 is CASSLLVTGELFF. For the CDR3, the DNA is TGTGCCAGCAGCTTATTGGTCACCGGGGAGCTGTTTTTT.

This rearrangement joins TRBV7-6 to TRBJ2-2; maybe TRBD1 (6 bases). CDR1 is SGHVS, CDR2 FNYEAQ, per germline. The CDR3 runs 14 residues. V gave up 1 base and J gave up 7 bases, with 10 bases separating them. The DNA for the CDR3 is TGTGCCAGCAGCTTAGGCACAGGGAGCGGGGAGCTGTTTTTT. Its translation is CASSLGTGSGELFF.

The chain joins TRBV7-8 to TRBJ2-1; the D call may be TRBD1 or TRBD2 (5 bases each). The CDR3 is made up of 13 amino acids. Germline V CDR1 and CDR2: SGHVS, FQNEAQ. Trimming took 4 bases from V and 4 from J, leaving 8 bases between them. The CDR3 loop is CASSSGAYNEQFF. CDR3 bases: TGTGCCAGCAGCTCCGGGGCTTACAATGAGCAGTTCTTC.

The chain combines TRBV6-1 with TRBJ2-3, with D possibly being TRBD1 (6 bases). This CDR3 region has 13 residues. V was pared by 3 bases and J by 7 bases, with 11 bases between. Germline CDR1 and CDR2: MNHNS and SASEGT. DNA of the CDR3: TGTGCCAGCAGTGATGGGGGCGGATATACGCAGTATTTT. Its protein is CASSDGGGYTQYF.

The chain has TRBV27 and TRBJ2-2; TRBD1 or TRBD2 may be the D gene (5 bases each). V shed 6 bases and J shed 1 base, with 12 bases lying between them. Germline V CDR1 and CDR2: MNHEY, SMNVEV (reference sequence). CDR3 length equals 15 residues. In DNA, the CDR3 is TGTGCCAGCAGCCAAGGGACGGTGAACACCGGGGAGCTGTTTTTT. Translating it yields CASSQGTVNTGELFF.